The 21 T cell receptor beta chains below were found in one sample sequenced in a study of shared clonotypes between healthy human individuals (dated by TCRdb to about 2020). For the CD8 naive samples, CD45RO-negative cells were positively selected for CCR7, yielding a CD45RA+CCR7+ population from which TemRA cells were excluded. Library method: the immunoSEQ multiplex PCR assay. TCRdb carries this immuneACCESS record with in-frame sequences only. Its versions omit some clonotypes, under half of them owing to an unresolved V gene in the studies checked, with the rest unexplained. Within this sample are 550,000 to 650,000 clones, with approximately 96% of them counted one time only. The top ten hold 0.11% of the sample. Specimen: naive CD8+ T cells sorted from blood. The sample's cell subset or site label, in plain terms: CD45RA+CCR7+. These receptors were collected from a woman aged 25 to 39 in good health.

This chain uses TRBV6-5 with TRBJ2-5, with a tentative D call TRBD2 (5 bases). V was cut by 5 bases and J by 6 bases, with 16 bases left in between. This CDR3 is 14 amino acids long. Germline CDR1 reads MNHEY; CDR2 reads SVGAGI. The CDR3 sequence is CASSPETLGKTQYF. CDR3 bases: TGTGCCAGCAGTCCAGAGACACTAGGGAAGACCCAGTACTTC.

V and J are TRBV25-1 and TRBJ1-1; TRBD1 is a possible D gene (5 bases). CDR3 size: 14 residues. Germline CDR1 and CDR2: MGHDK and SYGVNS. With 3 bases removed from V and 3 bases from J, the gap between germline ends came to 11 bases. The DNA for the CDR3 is TGTGCCAGCAGTGACAGGGACGGGTACACTGAAGCTTTCTTT. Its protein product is CASSDRDGYTEAFF.

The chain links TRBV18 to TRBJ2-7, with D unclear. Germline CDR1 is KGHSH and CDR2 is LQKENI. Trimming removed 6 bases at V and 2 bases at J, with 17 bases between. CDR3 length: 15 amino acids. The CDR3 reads CASSPQLKAAYEQYF. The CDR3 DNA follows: TGTGCCAGCTCCCCTCAACTGAAGGCCGCCTACGAGCAGTACTTC.

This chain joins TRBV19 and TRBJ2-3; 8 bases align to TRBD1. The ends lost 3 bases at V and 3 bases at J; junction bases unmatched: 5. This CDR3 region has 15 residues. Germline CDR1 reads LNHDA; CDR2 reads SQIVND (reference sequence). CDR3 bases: TGTGCCAGTAGTATCGACAGGGGATGGACAGATACGCAGTATTTT. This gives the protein CASSIDRGWTDTQYF.

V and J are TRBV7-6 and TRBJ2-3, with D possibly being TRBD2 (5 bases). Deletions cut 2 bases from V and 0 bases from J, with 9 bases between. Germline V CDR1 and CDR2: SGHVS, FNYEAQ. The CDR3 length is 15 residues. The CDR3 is CASSLTGSSTDTQYF. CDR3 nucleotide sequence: TGTGCCAGCAGCTTAACGGGGAGTAGCACAGATACGCAGTATTTT.

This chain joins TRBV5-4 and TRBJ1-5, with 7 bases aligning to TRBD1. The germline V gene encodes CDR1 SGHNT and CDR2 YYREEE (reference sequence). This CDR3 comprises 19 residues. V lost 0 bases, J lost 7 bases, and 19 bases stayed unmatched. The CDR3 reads CASSLVMRQGSFVGQPQHF. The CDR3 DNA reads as TGTGCCAGCAGCTTGGTAATGAGACAGGGATCGTTCGTGGGACAGCCCCAGCATTTT.

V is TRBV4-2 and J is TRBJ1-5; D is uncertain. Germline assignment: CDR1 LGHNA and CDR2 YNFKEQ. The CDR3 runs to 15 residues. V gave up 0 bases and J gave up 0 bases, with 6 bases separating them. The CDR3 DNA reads TGTGCCAGCAGCCAAGAGCTCATTAGCAATCAGCCCCAGCATTTT. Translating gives CASSQELISNQPQHF.

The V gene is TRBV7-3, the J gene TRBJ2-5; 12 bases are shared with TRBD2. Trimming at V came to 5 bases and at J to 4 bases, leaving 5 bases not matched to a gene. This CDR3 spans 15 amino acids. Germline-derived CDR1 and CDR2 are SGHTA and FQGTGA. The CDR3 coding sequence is TGTGCCAGCAGCCCTCTAGCGGGAGGGGTAGAGACCCAGTACTTC. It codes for CASSPLAGGVETQYF. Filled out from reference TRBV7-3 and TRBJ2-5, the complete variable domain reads GAGVSQTPSNKVTEKGKYVELRCDPISGHTALYWYRQSLGQGPEFLIYFQGTGAADDSGLPNDRFFAVRPEGSVSTLKIQRTERGDSAVYLCASSPLAGGVETQYFGPGTRLLVL.

As DNA, the CDR3 is TGCGCCAGCAGCCAACACAGGGACCCCAAAAACATTCAGTACTTC. Its protein product is CASSQHRDPKNIQYF. This chain joins TRBV4-1 and TRBJ2-4; a weak D match, TRBD1 (6 bases). This CDR3 is built from 15 residues. The germline V and J ends were trimmed by 2 bases and 2 bases, with 10 bases remaining between them. Looked up from germline, CDR1 is MGHRA and CDR2 is YSYEKL.

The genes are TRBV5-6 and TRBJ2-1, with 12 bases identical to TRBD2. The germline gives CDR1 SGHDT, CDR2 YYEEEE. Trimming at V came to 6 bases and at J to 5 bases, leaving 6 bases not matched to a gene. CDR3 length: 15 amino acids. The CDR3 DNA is TGTGCCAGCACCACTAGCGGGAGGAAAGACAATGAGCAGTTCTTC. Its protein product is CASTTSGRKDNEQFF. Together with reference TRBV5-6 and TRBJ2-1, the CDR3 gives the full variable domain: DAGVTQSPTHLIKTRGQQVTLRCSPKSGHDTVSWYQQALGQGPQFIFQYYEEEERQRGNFPDRFSGHQFPNYSSELNVNALLLGDSALYLCASTTSGRKDNEQFFGPGTRLTVL.

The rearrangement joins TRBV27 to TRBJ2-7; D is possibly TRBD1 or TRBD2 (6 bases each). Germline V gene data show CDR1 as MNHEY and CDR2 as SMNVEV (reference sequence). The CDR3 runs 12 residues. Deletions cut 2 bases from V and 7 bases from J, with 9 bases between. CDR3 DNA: TGTGCCAGCAGTTTAGGAGGGGGAGAGCAGTACTTC. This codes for CASSLGGGEQYF.

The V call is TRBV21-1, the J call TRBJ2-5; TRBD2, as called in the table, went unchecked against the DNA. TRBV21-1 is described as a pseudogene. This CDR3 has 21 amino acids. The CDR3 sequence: CASSKALLWLASGHYQETQYF. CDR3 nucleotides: TGTGCCAGCAGCAAAGCGCTTCTTTGGCTTGCTAGCGGACATTACCAAGAGACCCAGTACTTC.

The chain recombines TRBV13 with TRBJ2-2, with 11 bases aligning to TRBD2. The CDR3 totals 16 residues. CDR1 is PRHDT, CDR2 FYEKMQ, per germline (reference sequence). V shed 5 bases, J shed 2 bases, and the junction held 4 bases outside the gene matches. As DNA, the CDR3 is TGTGCCAGCAGCCCGGGACTAGCGGTTAACACCGGGGAGCTGTTTTTT. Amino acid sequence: CASSPGLAVNTGELFF.

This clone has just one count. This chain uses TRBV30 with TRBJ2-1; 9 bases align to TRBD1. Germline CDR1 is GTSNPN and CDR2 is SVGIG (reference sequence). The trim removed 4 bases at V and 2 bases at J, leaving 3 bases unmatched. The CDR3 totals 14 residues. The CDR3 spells CAWTGTGTYNEQFF. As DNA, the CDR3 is TGTGCCTGGACCGGGACAGGGACCTACAATGAGCAGTTCTTC. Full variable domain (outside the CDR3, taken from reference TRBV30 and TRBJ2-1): SQTIHQWPATLVQPVGSPLSLECTVEGTSNPNLYWYRQAAGRGLQLLFYSVGIGQISSEVPQNLSASRPQDRQFILSSKKLLLSDSGFYLCAWTGTGTYNEQFFGPGTRLTVL.

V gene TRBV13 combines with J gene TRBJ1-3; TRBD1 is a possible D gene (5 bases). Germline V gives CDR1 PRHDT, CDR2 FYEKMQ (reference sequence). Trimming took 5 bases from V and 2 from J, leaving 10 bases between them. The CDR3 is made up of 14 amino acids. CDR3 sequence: CASSKTETGNTIYF. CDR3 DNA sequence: TGTGCCAGCAGCAAGACAGAGACTGGAAACACCATATATTTT.

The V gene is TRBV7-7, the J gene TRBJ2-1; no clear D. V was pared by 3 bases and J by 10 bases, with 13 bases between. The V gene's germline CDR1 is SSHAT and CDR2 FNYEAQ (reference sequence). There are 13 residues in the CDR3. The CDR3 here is CASSFRGSREQFF. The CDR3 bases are TGTGCCAGCAGCTTTAGAGGATCCAGAGAGCAGTTCTTC.

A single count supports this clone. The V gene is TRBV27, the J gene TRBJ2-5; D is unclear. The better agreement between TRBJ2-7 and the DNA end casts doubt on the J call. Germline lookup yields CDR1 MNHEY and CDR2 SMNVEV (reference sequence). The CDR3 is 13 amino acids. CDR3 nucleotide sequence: TGTGCCAGCAGTTTATCCAGCCCCTACGAGCAGTACTTC. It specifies CASSLSSPYEQYF.

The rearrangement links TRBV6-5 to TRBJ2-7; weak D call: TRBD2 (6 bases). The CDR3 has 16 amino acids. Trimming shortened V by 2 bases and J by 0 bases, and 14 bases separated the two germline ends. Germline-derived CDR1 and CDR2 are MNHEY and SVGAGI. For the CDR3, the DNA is TGTGCCAGCAGTTACACCCTAGCGCATAGCTCCTACGAGCAGTACTTC. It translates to CASSYTLAHSSYEQYF.

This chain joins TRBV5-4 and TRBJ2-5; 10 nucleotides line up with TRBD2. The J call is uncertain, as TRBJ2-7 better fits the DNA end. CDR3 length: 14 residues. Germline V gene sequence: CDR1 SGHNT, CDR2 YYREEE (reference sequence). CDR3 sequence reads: CASSFGTSGAEQYF. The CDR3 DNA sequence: TGTGCCAGCAGCTTCGGCACTAGCGGGGCCGAGCAGTACTTC.

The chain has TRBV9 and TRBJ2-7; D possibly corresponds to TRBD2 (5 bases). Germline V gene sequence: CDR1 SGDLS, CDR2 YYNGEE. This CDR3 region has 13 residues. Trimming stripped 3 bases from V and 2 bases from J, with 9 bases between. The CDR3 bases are TGTGCCAGCAGCGGAAGCGGAACCTACGAGCAGTACTTC. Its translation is CASSGSGTYEQYF.

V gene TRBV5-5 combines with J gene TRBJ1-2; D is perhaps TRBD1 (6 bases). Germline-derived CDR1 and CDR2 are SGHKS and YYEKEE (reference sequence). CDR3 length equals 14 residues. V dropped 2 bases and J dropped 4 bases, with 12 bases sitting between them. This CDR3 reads CASSFLDSPYGYTF. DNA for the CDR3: TGTGCCAGCAGCTTTTTGGACAGCCCCTATGGCTACACCTTC.